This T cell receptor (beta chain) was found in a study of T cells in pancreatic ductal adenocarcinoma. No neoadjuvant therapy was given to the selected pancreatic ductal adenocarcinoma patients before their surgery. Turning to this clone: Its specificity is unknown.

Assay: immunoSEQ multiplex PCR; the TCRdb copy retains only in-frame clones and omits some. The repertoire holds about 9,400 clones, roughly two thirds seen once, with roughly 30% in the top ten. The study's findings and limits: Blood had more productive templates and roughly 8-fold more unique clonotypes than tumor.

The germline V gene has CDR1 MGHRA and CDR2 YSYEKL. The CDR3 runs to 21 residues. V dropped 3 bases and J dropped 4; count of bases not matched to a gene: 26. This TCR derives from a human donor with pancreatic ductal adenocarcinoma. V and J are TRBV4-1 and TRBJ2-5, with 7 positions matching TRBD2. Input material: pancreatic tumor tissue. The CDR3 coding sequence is TGCGCCAGCAGCCATTCATTGGGTCCCCTCACCCCACTAGCGAATAGAGAGACCCAGTACTTC. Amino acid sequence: CASSHSLGPLTPLANRETQYF.